Below, 30 T cell receptor beta chains from the same sample are listed, as sequenced in a study of beta chain bispecific antibodies for T cell cancers. Notes on the study in general: The leukemia cells, rather than normal T cells, gave most of the targeted TRBV signal.

Blood mononuclear cells were expanded for roughly 3 days using either OKT3 anti-CD3 antibody or CD3/CD28 beads. No antigen has been identified for these receptors. MiXCR, run by TCRdb on the 5' RACE reads, gives a single entry per CDR3 protein. The sample lists about 20,000 distinct CDR3 sequences; approximately 2.5% were seen once. Sequencing used healthy donor T cells cultured with leukemia cells. The source is a human donor in good health. Some clones in this sample may be carry-over from other donors' samples.

The sample holds many counts of this clonotype. V usage is TRBV5-1 and J usage is TRBJ2-1; the D gene is possibly TRBD1 (5 bases). The CDR3 length is 15 residues. CDR1 is SGHRS, CDR2 YFSETQ, per germline. The germline V and J ends were trimmed by 1 base and 5 bases, with 13 bases remaining between them. CDR3 bases: TGCGCCAGCAGCTTGTTGCAGGGAAAGAACAATGAGCAGTTCTTC. Its protein is CASSLLQGKNNEQFF.

This clonotype was recorded many times. CDR3 sequence reads: CASGQGRDTEAFF. The CDR3, as DNA: TGTGCCAGCGGACAGGGACGGGACACTGAAGCTTTCTTT. This chain connects TRBV6-1 to TRBJ1-1; 8 bases agree with TRBD1. Trimming at V came to 8 bases and at J to 3 bases, leaving 5 bases not matched to a gene. Looked up from germline, CDR1 is MNHNS and CDR2 is SASEGT. The CDR3 runs to 13 residues.

This clonotype was observed a handful of times. The chain combines TRBV7-6 with TRBJ1-1; tentatively, D is TRBD1 (5 bases). The germline gives CDR1 SGHVS, CDR2 FNYEAQ. CDR3 length: 11 amino acids. The V end was cut by 5 bases, the J end by 7 bases, with 8 bases between. This CDR3 reads CASSPGGEAFF. The CDR3 region has the DNA TGTGCCAGCAGCCCCGGGGGTGAAGCTTTCTTT.

This clonotype appeared many times. This chain uses TRBV20-1 with TRBJ2-2, with 10 bases lining up with TRBD1. V trimming: 3 bases; J trimming: 7 bases; junction bases outside the gene matches: 8. Per germline, CDR1 DFQATT and CDR2 SNEGSKA (reference sequence). This CDR3 spans 15 amino acids. The CDR3 here is CSASFGTGVGGELFF. CDR3 sequence (DNA): TGCAGTGCTAGTTTCGGGACAGGGGTAGGCGGGGAGCTGTTTTTT.

On this clonotype: This clone may be a read error of a much larger clone one base away. CDR3 DNA sequence: TGCAGCGTTGAGGAGGGGGATAACTATGGCTACACCTTC. Amino acid sequence: CSVEEGDNYGYTF. The rearrangement links TRBV29-1 to TRBJ1-2, with a weak D call TRBD1 (6 bases). This CDR3 region has 13 residues. Germline CDR1 SQVTM, CDR2 ANQGSEA. V was trimmed by 3 bases and J by 1 base, leaving 9 bases between them. Full variable domain (remainder filled in from reference TRBV29-1 and TRBJ1-2): SAVISQKPSRDICQRGTSLTIQCQVDSQVTMMFWYRQQPGQSLTLIATANQGSEATYESGFVIDKFPISRPNLTFSTLTVSNMSPEDSSIYLCSVEEGDNYGYTFGSGTRLTVV.

This clonotype appeared many times. The J gene is TRBJ2-1, the V gene TRBV20-1, with TRBD1 matching 9 bases. CDR1 is DFQATT and CDR2 is SNEGSKA in the germline V gene (reference sequence). The CDR3 is made up of 16 amino acids. V trimming: 5 bases; J trimming: 4 bases; junction bases outside the gene matches: 12. CDR3 in DNA: TGCAGTGCTCCTACAGGGGGCTCCCCCGATTACAATGAGCAGTTCTTC. Translated, it gives CSAPTGGSPDYNEQFF.

V usage is TRBV4-2 and J usage is TRBJ2-7; tentative D call: TRBD1 (5 bases). Between the trimmed V and J ends, which lost 0 bases and 4 bases, there was a span of 16 bases. The germline CDR1 and CDR2 sequences are LGHNA and YNFKEQ. CDR3 length equals 16 residues. In nucleotides, the CDR3 is TGTGCCAGCAGCCAAGATATTCCCCAGGGCCCTTACGAGCAGTACTTC. Translation: CASSQDIPQGPYEQYF.

At least ten counts were recorded for this clonotype. The CDR3 carries no conserved terminal phenylalanine or tryptophan, so it likely arises from a read error. The limits of the CDR3 on the DNA are not certain, so only TCRdb's listed CDR3 is given. This CDR3 is CASSFLGRGRLG. This sequence joins TRBV12-3 or TRBV12-4 and TRBJ2-7; the D segment call TRBD1 is taken from the table without a DNA check. The CDR3 is 12 residues long, ends included.

This clonotype was recorded a few times. The rearrangement joins TRBV13 to TRBJ2-5, with 8 bases fitting TRBD2. CDR1 is PRHDT, CDR2 FYEKMQ, per germline (reference sequence). V was pared by 4 bases and J by 5 bases, with 12 bases of the junction left unmatched. This CDR3 spans 16 amino acids. The CDR3 region has the DNA TGTGCCAGCAGCTCATCCCCCGGGACTAGTGGGGAGACCCAGTACTTC. It yields the protein CASSSSPGTSGETQYF.

The rearrangement links TRBV28 to TRBJ2-5, with 8 nucleotides matching TRBD1. The germline V gene encodes CDR1 MDHEN and CDR2 SYDVKM. The CDR3 is made up of 18 amino acids. V lost 6 bases to trimming and J lost 4 bases; unmatched junction nucleotides: 19. CDR3 amino acids: CASRTRNDRTGRRETQYF. For the CDR3, the DNA is TGTGCCAGCAGAACTCGTAATGATAGGACAGGGAGGCGAGAGACCCAGTACTTC.

This clonotype came up a few times. The chain carries TRBV30 and TRBJ1-1, with D possibly being TRBD1 (6 bases). V was pared by 7 bases and J by 4 bases, with 13 bases between. The germline CDR1 and CDR2 sequences are GTSNPN and SVGIG (reference sequence). This CDR3 has 12 residues. In nucleotides, the CDR3 is TGTGCCTCCCAGACAGGCCTCACTGAAGCTTTCTTT. This codes for CASQTGLTEAFF.

This clonotype was observed at least ten times. The chain has TRBV5-1 and TRBJ1-1; D is undetermined. This CDR3 is built from 14 residues. Trimming shortened V by 1 base and J by 0 bases, and 7 bases separated the two germline ends. The germline V gene encodes CDR1 SGHRS and CDR2 YFSETQ. The CDR3 DNA is TGCGCCAGCAGCTTGACAGACATGAACACTGAAGCTTTCTTT. Its protein product is CASSLTDMNTEAFF.

This clonotype came up many times. This rearrangement joins TRBV2 to TRBJ2-3; D remains ambiguous. The V and J ends lost 8 bases and 3 bases respectively, with 15 bases between them. Germline CDR1 and CDR2: SNHLY and FYNNEI. This CDR3 contains 14 residues. DNA of the CDR3: TGTGCCAGCTCTGACGGGCATTCGACAGATACGCAGTATTTT. As protein: CASSDGHSTDTQYF. Together with reference TRBV2 and TRBJ2-3, the CDR3 gives the full variable domain: EPEVTQTPSHQVTQMGQEVILRCVPISNHLYFYWYRQILGQKVEFLVSFYNNEISEKSEIFDDQFSVERPDGSNFTLKIRSTKLEDSAMYFCASSDGHSTDTQYFGPGTRLTVL.

This clonotype was seen at least ten times. J is TRBJ2-1 and V is TRBV12-3 or TRBV12-4, with a possible D match to TRBD2 (5 bases). The CDR3 runs 12 residues. V was shortened by 6 bases and J by 9 bases, with 12 bases between the two germline ends. As DNA, the CDR3 is TGTGCCAGCAGCCCGAGGGCCGGTGAGCAGTTCTTC. Translated, it gives CASSPRAGEQFF.

There are many counts of this clonotype. The gene calls are TRBV5-8 and TRBJ2-4; D gene ambiguous. V lost 5 bases and J lost 3, with 9 bases in between. The CDR3 runs to 13 residues. Looked up from germline, CDR1 is SGHTS and CDR2 is YDEGEE. As DNA, the CDR3 is TGTGCCAGCAGGGGTCGTGGCAAAAACATTCAGTACTTC. Translated: CASRGRGKNIQYF.

In its sample, this clonotype was seen many times. This sequence joins TRBV4-1 and TRBJ1-5; D might be TRBD1 (5 bases). Germline V gene sequence: CDR1 MGHRA, CDR2 YSYEKL. V dropped 2 bases and J dropped 3 bases, with 11 bases sitting between them. The CDR3 extends over 15 amino acids. CDR3 DNA sequence: TGCGCCAGCAGCCAACTTGGGGCGGACAATCAGCCCCAGCATTTT. This encodes CASSQLGADNQPQHF.

This clonotype came up a few times. The genes are TRBV7-9 and TRBJ2-1; D might be TRBD1 (6 bases). This CDR3 has 14 amino acids. Germline CDR1 SEHNR, CDR2 FQNEAQ (reference sequence). V lost 2 bases to trimming and J lost 5 bases, with 10 bases between them. CDR3 coding DNA: TGTGCCAGCAGCTTACAGGGGCCCCACAATGAGCAGTTCTTC. Its protein is CASSLQGPHNEQFF.

Ten or more counts support this clonotype. The rearrangement uses TRBV24-1 and TRBJ2-5, with D tentatively TRBD1 (5 bases). There are 11 residues in the CDR3. The V gene's germline CDR1 is KGHDR and CDR2 SFDVKD. Deletions cut 6 bases from V and 4 bases from J, with 5 bases between. CDR3 nucleotide sequence: TGTGCCACCAGTCAGGGAGAGACCCAGTACTTC. The encoded protein is CATSQGETQYF.

This clonotype was seen at least ten times. The genes are TRBV6-5 and TRBJ1-5; D is unresolved. Trimming cost V 6 bases and J 0 bases, with 12 bases left between them. This CDR3 has 15 residues. Germline V gene sequence: CDR1 MNHEY, CDR2 SVGAGI. The CDR3 is CASSKGSYSNQPQHF. CDR3 DNA sequence: TGTGCCAGCAGCAAGGGATCTTATAGCAATCAGCCCCAGCATTTT.

In its sample, this clonotype was seen many times. The chain carries TRBV5-5 and TRBJ2-7; D unresolved. The germline gives CDR1 SGHKS, CDR2 YYEKEE (reference sequence). V was trimmed by 1 base and J by 1 base, leaving 9 bases between them. The CDR3 loop spans 14 amino acids. In DNA form, the CDR3 reads TGTGCCAGCAGCTTGAGACTCGGATCCTACGAGCAGTACTTC. Protein product: CASSLRLGSYEQYF. The full variable domain, completed using reference TRBV5-5 and TRBJ2-7, is DAGVTQSPTHLIKTRGQQVTLRCSPISGHKSVSWYQQVLGQGPQFIFQYYEKEERGRGNFPDRFSARQFPNYSSELNVNALLLGDSALYLCASSLRLGSYEQYFGPGTRLTVT.

The sample holds many counts of this clonotype. The chain uses TRBV13 and TRBJ2-7; D may correspond to TRBD1 or TRBD2 (6 bases each). Germline CDR1 and CDR2: PRHDT and FYEKMQ (reference sequence). This CDR3 has 12 amino acids. The V gene lost 5 bases and the J gene lost 6 bases, with 11 bases spanning the gap. CDR3 bases: TGTGCCAGCAGCCTCGAGGGGGGCGAGCAGTACTTC. It specifies CASSLEGGEQYF.

This clonotype was counted many times. This rearrangement joins TRBV5-6 to TRBJ2-1, with D perhaps TRBD1 or TRBD2 (6 bases each). This CDR3 spans 18 amino acids. From germline, CDR1 is SGHDT and CDR2 YYEEEE. The V end was cut by 0 bases, the J end by 6 bases, with 22 bases between. The CDR3 DNA follows: TGTGCCAGCAGCTTGGGGTCGGGGGCCGGGGGAGCTGGCAATGAGCAGTTCTTC. It is translated as CASSLGSGAGGAGNEQFF. Full variable domain (outside the CDR3, taken from reference TRBV5-6 and TRBJ2-1): DAGVTQSPTHLIKTRGQQVTLRCSPKSGHDTVSWYQQALGQGPQFIFQYYEEEERQRGNFPDRFSGHQFPNYSSELNVNALLLGDSALYLCASSLGSGAGGAGNEQFFGPGTRLTVL.

In this sample, this clonotype turned up a few times. V and J are TRBV27 and TRBJ2-3, with D uncertain. Per germline, CDR1 MNHEY and CDR2 SMNVEV (reference sequence). The CDR3 totals 14 residues. V was shortened by 3 bases and J by 0 bases, with 7 bases between the two germline ends. The CDR3 DNA follows: TGTGCCAGCAGTTTCTTCGGTAGCACAGATACGCAGTATTTT. Residues: CASSFFGSTDTQYF.

Many counts were recorded for this clonotype. The chain joins TRBV5-6 to TRBJ2-1; D ambiguous. CDR1 SGHDT and CDR2 YYEEEE come from the germline V gene. The CDR3 runs 17 residues. Trimming stripped 0 bases from V and 0 bases from J, with 13 bases between. The CDR3 here is CASSLGPPGSSYNEQFF. Here the CDR3 DNA reads TGTGCCAGCAGCTTGGGACCGCCTGGTAGCTCCTACAATGAGCAGTTCTTC. The whole variable domain, remainder taken from reference TRBV5-6 and TRBJ2-1, is DAGVTQSPTHLIKTRGQQVTLRCSPKSGHDTVSWYQQALGQGPQFIFQYYEEEERQRGNFPDRFSGHQFPNYSSELNVNALLLGDSALYLCASSLGPPGSSYNEQFFGPGTRLTVL.

This sequence joins TRBV7-8 and TRBJ2-7; no reliable D call. This CDR3 region has 13 residues. Germline lookup yields CDR1 SGHVS and CDR2 FQNEAQ. V lost 10 bases, J lost 0 bases, and 13 bases lay in between. CDR3 DNA sequence: TGTGCCATACGAGGCCCCGCCTCCTACGAGCAGTACTTC. It translates to CAIRGPASYEQYF.

This clonotype appeared a few times. The rearrangement joins TRBV5-5 to TRBJ2-5; unclear D gene. The germline V and J ends were trimmed by 3 bases and 7 bases, with 16 bases remaining between them. Germline V gives CDR1 SGHKS, CDR2 YYEKEE (reference sequence). The CDR3 length is 14 residues. The DNA of the CDR3 is TGTGCCAGCAGCTCCCCAGGAGACCTCCGGACCCAGTACTTC. Its translation: CASSSPGDLRTQYF. The full variable domain, its missing parts supplied by reference TRBV5-5 and TRBJ2-5, is DAGVTQSPTHLIKTRGQQVTLRCSPISGHKSVSWYQQVLGQGPQFIFQYYEKEERGRGNFPDRFSARQFPNYSSELNVNALLLGDSALYLCASSSPGDLRTQYFGPGTRLLVL.

This clonotype was found many times. The chain joins TRBV5-5 to TRBJ2-3; 9 nucleotides agree with TRBD1. Per the germline V gene, CDR1 is SGHKS and CDR2 is YYEKEE (reference sequence). Unmatched junction bases numbered 11, after V lost 4 bases and J lost 2 bases. The CDR3 totals 17 residues. CDR3 sequence reads: CASSNEIGTGLTDTQYF. The CDR3 DNA follows: TGTGCCAGCAGCAACGAGATAGGGACAGGGCTCACAGATACGCAGTATTTT.

The table lists this clonotype with many counts. The J gene is TRBJ2-7, the V gene TRBV3-1; D may be TRBD1 or TRBD2 (5 bases each). CDR1 and CDR2 (germline): LGHDT, YNNKEL (reference sequence). Trimming shortened V by 5 bases and J by 2 bases, and 13 bases separated the two germline ends. The length of the CDR3 is 14 residues. DNA of the CDR3: TGTGCCAGCAGCTCGAGGGACGGAACCTACGAGCAGTACTTC. The encoded protein is CASSSRDGTYEQYF.

This clonotype was found many times. V gene TRBV5-1 combines with J gene TRBJ2-1; TRBD1 aligns across 8 bases. With 6 bases clipped from V and 8 bases from J, the junction kept 4 bases outside the gene matches. Looked up from germline, CDR1 is SGHRS and CDR2 is YFSETQ. The CDR3 covers 12 residues. DNA of the CDR3: TGCGCCAGCACGGGACAGGTGGATGAGCAGTTCTTC. This gives the protein CASTGQVDEQFF.

Ten or more counts support this clonotype. A junction end diverges from the germline sequence, so it may reflect a read error. V is TRBV6-2 or TRBV6-3 and J is TRBJ2-7; TRBD1 aligns across 9 bases. The CDR3 is 14 residues long. Germline CDR1 reads MNHEY; CDR2 reads SVGEGT. CDR3 nucleotides: TGTGCCAGCAGACCCTCGGGACAGGGTGTTGGTGAGCACTTC. It is translated as CASRPSGQGVGEHF.